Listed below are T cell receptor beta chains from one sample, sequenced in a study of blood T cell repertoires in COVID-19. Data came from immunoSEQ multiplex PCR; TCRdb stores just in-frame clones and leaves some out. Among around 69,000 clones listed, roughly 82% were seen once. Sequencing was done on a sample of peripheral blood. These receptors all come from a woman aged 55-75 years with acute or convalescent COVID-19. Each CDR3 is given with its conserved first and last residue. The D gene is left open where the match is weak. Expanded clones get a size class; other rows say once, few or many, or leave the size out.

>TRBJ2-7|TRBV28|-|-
TGTGCCAGCAGGCAGGGTCTAACCTACGAGCAGTACTTC
CASRQGLTYEQYF
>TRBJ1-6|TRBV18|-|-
TGTGCCAGCTCCCAGGGGTATAATTCACCCCTCCACTTT
CASSQGYNSPLHF
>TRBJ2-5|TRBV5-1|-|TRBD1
TGCGCCAGCAGCTTGGCCGCGCCAGGGGGCAGGGAGACCCAGTACTTC
CASSLAAPGGRETQYF
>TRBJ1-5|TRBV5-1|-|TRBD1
TGCGCCAGCAGCCAAGGACAGGGAGGCAATCAGCCCCAGCATTTT
CASSQGQGGNQPQHF
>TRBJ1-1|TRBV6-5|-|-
TGTGCCAGCAGTTACTACAGAGAAGCTTTCTTT
CASSYYREAFF
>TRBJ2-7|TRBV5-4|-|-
TGTGCCAGCAGCTTGGGGGTACTAGACTACGAGCAGTACTTC
CASSLGVLDYEQYF
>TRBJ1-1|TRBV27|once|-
TGTGCCAGCTGGCGACAAATGAACACTGAAGCTTTCTTT
CASWRQMNTEAFF
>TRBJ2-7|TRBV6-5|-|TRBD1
TGTGCCAGCAGTTCGCGACCGGGACAGGGATCCTACGAGCAGTACTTC
CASSSRPGQGSYEQYF
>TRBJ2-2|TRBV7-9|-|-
TGTGCCAGCAGCTCCCGAGCTACGAACACCGGGGAGCTGTTTTTT
CASSSRATNTGELFF
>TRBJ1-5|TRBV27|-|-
TGTGCCAGCTCCGGGGGGCTCTCCCGCAATCAGCCCCAGCATTTT
CASSGGLSRNQPQHF
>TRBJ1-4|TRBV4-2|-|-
TGTGCCAGCAGCCAGGCAAGGGGCTCAACTAATGAAAAACTGTTTTTT
CASSQARGSTNEKLFF
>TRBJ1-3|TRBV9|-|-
TGTGCCAGCAGCGTAGCTAACTCTGGAAACACCATATATTTT
CASSVANSGNTIYF